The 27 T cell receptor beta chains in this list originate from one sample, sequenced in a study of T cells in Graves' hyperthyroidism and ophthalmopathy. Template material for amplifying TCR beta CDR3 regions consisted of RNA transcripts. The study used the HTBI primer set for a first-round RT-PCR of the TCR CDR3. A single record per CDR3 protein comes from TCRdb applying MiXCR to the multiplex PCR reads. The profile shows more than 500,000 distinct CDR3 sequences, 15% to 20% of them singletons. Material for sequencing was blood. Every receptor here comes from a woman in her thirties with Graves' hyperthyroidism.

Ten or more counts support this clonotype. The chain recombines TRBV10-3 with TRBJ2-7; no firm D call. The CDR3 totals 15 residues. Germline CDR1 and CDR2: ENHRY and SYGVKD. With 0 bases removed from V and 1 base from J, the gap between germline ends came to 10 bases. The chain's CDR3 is CAISESFETSYEQYF. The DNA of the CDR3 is TGTGCCATCAGTGAGTCGTTCGAGACTTCCTACGAGCAGTACTTC.

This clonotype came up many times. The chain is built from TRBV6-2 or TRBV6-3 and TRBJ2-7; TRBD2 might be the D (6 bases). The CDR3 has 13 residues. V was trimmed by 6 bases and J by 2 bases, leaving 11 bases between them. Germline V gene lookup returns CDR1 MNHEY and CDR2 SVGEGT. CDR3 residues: CASRGRDAYEQYF. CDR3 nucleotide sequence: TGTGCCAGCAGAGGGCGGGATGCCTACGAGCAGTACTTC.

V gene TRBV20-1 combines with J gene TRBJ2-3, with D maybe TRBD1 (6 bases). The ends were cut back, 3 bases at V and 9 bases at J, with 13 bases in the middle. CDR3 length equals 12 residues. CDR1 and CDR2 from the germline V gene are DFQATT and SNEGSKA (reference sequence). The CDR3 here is CSARGPGQTQYF. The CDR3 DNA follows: TGCAGTGCTAGGGGACCGGGACAAACGCAGTATTTT.

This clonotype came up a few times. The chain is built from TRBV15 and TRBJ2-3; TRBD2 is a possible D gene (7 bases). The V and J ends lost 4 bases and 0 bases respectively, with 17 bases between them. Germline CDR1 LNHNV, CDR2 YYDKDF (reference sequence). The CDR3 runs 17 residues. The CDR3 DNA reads TGTGCCACCAGCACTTTGGGGGCGGGAGAGAGCACAGATACGCAGTATTTT. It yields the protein CATSTLGAGESTDTQYF. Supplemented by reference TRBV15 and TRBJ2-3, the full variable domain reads DAMVIQNPRYQVTQFGKPVTLSCSQTLNHNVMYWYQQKSSQAPKLLFHYYDKDFNNEADTPDNFQSRRPNTSFCFLDIRSPGLGDTAMYLCATSTLGAGESTDTQYFGPGTRLTVL.

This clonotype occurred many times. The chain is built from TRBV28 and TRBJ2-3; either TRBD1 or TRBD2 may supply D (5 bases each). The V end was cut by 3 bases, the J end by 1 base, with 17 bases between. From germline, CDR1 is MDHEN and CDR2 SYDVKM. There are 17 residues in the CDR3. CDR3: CASSFVRGVWRTDTQYF. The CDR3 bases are TGTGCCAGCAGTTTCGTTCGAGGGGTATGGCGCACAGATACGCAGTATTTT.

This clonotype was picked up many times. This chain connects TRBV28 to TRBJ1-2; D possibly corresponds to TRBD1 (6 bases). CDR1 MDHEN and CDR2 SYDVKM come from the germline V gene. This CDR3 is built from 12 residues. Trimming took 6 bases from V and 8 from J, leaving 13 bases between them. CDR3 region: CASRITGPGYTF. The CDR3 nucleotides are TGTGCCAGCAGGATTACAGGGCCCGGCTACACCTTC.

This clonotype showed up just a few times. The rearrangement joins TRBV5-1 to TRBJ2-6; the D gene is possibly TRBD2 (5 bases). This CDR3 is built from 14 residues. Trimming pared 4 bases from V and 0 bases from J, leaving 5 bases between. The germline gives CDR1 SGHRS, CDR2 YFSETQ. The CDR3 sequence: CASSTSSGANVLTF. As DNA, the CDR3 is TGCGCCAGCAGCACTAGCTCTGGGGCCAACGTCCTGACTTTC.

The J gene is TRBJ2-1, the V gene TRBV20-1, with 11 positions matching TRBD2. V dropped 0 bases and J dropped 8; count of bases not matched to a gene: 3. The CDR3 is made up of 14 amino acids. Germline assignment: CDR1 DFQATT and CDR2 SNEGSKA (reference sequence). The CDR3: CSAREGTSGHEQFF. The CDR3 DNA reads TGCAGTGCTAGAGAAGGGACTAGCGGCCATGAGCAGTTCTTC.

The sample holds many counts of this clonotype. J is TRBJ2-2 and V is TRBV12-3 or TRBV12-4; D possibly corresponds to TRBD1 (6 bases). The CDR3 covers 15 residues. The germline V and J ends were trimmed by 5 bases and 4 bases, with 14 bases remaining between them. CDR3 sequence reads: CASSPQGLSTGELFF. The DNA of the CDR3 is TGTGCCAGCAGTCCCCAGGGGTTGAGCACCGGGGAGCTGTTTTTT.

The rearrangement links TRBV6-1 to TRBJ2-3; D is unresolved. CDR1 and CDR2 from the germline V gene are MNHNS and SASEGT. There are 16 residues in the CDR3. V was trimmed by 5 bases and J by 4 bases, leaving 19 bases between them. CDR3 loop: CASSPKASLLSDTQYF. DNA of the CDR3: TGTGCCAGCAGTCCTAAGGCCAGCCTGCTTTCAGATACGCAGTATTTT.

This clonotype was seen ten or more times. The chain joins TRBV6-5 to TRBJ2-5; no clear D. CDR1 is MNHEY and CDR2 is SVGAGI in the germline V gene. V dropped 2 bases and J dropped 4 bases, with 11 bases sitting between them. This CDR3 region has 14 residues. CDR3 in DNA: TGTGCCAGCAGTTACAGCAGCGCCCCAGAGACCCAGTACTTC. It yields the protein CASSYSSAPETQYF.

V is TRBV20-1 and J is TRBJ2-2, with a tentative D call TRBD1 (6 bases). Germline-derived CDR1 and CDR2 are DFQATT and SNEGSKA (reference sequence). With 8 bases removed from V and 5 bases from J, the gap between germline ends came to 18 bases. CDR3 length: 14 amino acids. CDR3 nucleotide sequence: TGCAGTTACGCCAACAGGGCTAGGACCGGGGAGCTGTTTTTT. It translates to CSYANRARTGELFF.

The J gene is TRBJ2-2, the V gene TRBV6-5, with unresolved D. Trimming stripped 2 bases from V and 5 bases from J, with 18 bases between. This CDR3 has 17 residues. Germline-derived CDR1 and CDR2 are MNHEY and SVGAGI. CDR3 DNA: TGTGCCAGCAGTTACGTCGCAGGCGTTCCGATGACCGGGGAGCTGTTTTTT. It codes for CASSYVAGVPMTGELFF.

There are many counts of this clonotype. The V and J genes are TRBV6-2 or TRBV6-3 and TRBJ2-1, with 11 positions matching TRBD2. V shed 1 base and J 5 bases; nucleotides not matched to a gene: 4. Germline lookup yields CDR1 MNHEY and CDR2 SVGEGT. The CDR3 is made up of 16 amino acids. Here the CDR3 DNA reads TGTGCCAGCAGTTACTTTACTAGCGGGAGAAACAATGAGCAGTTCTTC. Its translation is CASSYFTSGRNNEQFF.

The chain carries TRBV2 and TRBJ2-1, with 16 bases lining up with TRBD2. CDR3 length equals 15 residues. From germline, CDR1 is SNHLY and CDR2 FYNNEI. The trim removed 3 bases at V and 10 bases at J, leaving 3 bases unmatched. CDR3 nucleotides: TGTGCCAGCAGTGATGGGACTAGCGGGAGGGGAGAGCAGTTCTTC. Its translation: CASSDGTSGRGEQFF.

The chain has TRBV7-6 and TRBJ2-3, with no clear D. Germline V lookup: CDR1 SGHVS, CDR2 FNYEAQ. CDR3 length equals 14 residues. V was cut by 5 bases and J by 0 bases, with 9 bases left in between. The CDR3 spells CASSHKRSTDTQYF. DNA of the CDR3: TGTGCCAGCAGCCATAAACGGAGCACAGATACGCAGTATTTT.

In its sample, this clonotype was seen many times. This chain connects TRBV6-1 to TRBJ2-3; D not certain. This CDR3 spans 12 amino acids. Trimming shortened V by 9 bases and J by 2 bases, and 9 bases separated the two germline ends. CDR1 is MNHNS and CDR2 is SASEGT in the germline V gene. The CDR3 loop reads CASTTTTDTQYF. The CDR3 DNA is TGTGCCAGTACTACTACCACAGATACGCAGTATTTT.

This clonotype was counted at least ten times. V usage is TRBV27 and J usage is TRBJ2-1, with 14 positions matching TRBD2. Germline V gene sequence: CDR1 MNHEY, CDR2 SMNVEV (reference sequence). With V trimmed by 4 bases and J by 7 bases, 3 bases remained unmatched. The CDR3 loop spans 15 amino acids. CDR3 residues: CASSWTSGRRNEQFF. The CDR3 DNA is TGTGCCAGCAGTTGGACTAGCGGGAGGAGGAATGAGCAGTTCTTC.

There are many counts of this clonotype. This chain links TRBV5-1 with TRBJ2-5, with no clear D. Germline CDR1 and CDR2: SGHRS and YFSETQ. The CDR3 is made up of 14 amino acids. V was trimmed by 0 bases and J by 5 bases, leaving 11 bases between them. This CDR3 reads CASSLVLQSETQYF. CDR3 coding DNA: TGCGCCAGCAGCTTGGTTCTACAGTCGGAGACCCAGTACTTC.

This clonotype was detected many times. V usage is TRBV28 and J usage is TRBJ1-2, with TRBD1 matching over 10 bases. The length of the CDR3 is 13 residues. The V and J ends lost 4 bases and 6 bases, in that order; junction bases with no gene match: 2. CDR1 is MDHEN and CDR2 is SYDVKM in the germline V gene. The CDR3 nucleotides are TGTGCCAGCAGTTGGACAGGGGGTGATGGCTACACCTTC. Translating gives CASSWTGGDGYTF.

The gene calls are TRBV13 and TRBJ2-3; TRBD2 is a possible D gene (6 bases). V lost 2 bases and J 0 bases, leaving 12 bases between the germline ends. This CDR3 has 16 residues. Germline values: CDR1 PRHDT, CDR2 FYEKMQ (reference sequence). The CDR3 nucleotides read TGTGCCAGCAGCTTAAATCGCGGGACTAGCACAGATACGCAGTATTTT. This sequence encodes CASSLNRGTSTDTQYF.

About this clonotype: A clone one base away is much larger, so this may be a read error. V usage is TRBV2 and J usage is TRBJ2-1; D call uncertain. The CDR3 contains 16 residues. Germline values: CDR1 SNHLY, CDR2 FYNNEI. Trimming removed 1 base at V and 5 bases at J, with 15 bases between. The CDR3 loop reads CASSEGWRKSHNEQFF. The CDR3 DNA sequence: TGTGCCAGCAGTGAAGGATGGCGGAAGTCCCACAATGAGCAGTTCTTC.

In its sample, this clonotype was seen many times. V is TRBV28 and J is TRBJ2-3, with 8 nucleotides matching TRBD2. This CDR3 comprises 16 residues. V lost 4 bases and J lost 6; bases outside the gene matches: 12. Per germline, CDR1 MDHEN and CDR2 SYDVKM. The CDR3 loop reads CASSSDKAGVLDTQYF. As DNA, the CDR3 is TGTGCCAGCAGTTCCGACAAAGCGGGAGTTCTGGATACGCAGTATTTT. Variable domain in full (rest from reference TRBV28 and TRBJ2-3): DVKVTQSSRYLVKRTGEKVFLECVQDMDHENMFWYRQDPGLGLRLIYFSYDVKMKEKGDIPEGYSVSREKKERFSLILESASTNQTSMYLCASSSDKAGVLDTQYFGPGTRLTVL.

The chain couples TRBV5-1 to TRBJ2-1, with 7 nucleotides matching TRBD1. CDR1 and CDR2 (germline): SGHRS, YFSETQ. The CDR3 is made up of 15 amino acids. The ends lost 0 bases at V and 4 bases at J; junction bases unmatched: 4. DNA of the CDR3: TGCGCCAGCAGCTTGGGTGGGACAGAGTACAATGAGCAGTTCTTC. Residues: CASSLGGTEYNEQFF.

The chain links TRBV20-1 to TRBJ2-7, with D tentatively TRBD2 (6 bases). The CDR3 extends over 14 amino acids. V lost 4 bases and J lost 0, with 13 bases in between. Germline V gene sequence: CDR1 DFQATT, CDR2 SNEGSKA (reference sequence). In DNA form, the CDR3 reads TGCAGTGCTAATGCTGGCGGGATCTCCTACGAGCAGTACTTC. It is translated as CSANAGGISYEQYF.

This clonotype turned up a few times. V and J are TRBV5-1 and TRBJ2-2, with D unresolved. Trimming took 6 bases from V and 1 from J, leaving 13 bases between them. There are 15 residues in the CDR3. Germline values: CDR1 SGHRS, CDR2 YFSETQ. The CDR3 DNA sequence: TGCGCCAGCAACGGTGTGGTAGAGAACACCGGGGAGCTGTTTTTT. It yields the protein CASNGVVENTGELFF.

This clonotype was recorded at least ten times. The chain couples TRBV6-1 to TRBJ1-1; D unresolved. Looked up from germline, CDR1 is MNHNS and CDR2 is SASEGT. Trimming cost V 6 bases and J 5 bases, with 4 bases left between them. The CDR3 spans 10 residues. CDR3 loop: CASRGTEAFF. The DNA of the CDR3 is TGTGCCAGCAGAGGGACTGAAGCTTTCTTT.